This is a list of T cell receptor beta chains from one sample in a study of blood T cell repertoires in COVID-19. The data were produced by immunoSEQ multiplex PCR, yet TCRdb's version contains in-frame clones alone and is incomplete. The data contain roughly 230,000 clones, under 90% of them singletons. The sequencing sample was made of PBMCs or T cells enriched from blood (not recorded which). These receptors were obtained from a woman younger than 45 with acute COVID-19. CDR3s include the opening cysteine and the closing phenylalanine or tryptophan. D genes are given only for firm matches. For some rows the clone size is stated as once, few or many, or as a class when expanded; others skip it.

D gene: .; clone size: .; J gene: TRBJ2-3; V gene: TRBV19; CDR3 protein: CASGPGASTDTQYF; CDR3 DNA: TGTGCCAGTGGTCCAGGGGCTTCCACAGATACGCAGTATTTT
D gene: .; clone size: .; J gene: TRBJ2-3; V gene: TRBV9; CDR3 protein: CASSPRGSGTDTQYF; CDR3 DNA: TGTGCCAGCAGCCCCAGGGGTAGTGGCACAGATACGCAGTATTTT
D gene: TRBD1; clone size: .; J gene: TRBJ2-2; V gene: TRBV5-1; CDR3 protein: CASSLIRTGEGELFF; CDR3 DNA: TGCGCCAGCAGCTTGATCCGGACAGGGGAAGGGGAGCTGTTTTTT
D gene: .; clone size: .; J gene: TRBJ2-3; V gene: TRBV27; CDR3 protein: CASSKRDTQYF; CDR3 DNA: TGTGCCAGCAGTAAGAGGGATACGCAGTATTTT
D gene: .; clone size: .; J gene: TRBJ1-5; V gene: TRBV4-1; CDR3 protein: CASSQKGDSKGNQPQHF; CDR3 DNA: TGCGCCAGCAGCCAAAAAGGAGACTCCAAGGGCAATCAGCCCCAGCATTTT
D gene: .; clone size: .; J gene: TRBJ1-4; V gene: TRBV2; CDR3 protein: CASSEVFRGARRTNEKLFF; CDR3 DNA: TGTGCCAGCAGTGAAGTGTTTCGGGGGGCGCGGCGGACTAATGAAAAACTGTTTTTT
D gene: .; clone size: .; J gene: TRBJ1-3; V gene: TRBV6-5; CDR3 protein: CASSRGSGNTIYF; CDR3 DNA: TGTGCCAGCAGCAGGGGCTCTGGAAACACCATATATTTT
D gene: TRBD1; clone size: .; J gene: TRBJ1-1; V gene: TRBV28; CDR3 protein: CASSAPGQGESEAFF; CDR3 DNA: TGTGCCAGCAGCGCCCCGGGACAGGGGGAAAGTGAAGCTTTCTTT
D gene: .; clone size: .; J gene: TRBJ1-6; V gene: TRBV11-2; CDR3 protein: CASSSLADPRWSYNSPLHF; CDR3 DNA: TGTGCCAGCAGCTCCCTCGCGGATCCACGGTGGTCCTATAATTCACCCCTCCACTTT
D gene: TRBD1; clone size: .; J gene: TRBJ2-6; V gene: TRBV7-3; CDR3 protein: CASSPDRSGSGANVLTF; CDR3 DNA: TGTGCCAGCAGCCCGGACAGGTCCGGATCTGGGGCCAACGTCCTGACTTTC
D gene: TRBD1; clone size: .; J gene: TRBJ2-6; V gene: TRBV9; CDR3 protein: CASSAGQGSGANVLTF; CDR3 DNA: TGTGCCAGCAGCGCCGGACAGGGGTCCGGGGCCAACGTCCTGACTTTC
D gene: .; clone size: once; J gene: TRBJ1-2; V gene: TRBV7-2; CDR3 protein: CASSLVLAVYGYTF; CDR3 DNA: TGTGCCAGCAGCTTAGTGTTGGCAGTATATGGCTACACCTTC
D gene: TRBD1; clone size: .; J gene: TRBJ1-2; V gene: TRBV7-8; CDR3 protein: CASSDRQGGYYGYTF; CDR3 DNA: TGTGCCAGCAGCGACCGACAGGGCGGATACTATGGCTACACCTTC
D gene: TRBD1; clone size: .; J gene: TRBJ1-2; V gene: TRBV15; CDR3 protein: CATSRDRQGARGYTF; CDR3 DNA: TGTGCCACCAGCAGAGATCGTCAGGGGGCGCGCGGCTACACCTTC
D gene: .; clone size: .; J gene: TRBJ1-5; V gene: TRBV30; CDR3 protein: CAWSSGTNQPQHF; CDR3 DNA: TGTGCCTGGAGTTCCGGGACAAATCAGCCCCAGCATTTT
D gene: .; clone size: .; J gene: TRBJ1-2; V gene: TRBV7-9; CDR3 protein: CASSLEARGSTF; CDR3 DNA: TGTGCCAGCAGCTTGGAGGCTCGGGGGTCCACCTTC
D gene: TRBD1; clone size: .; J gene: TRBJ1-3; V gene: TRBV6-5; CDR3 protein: CASRGDSRRNTIYF; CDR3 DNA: TGTGCCAGCAGGGGGGACAGTCGGCGAAACACCATATATTTT
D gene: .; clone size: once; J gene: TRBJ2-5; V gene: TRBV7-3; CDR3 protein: CASSLWAGETQYF; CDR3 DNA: TGTGCCAGCAGCTTATGGGCAGGGGAGACCCAGTACTTC
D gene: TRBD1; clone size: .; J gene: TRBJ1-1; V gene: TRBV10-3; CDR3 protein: CAISDPDRGQTEAFF; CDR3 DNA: TGTGCCATCAGTGACCCGGACAGGGGGCAAACTGAAGCTTTCTTT
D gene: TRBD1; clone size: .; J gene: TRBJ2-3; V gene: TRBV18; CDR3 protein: CASSPGQADVDTQYF; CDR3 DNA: TGTGCCAGCTCACCCGGACAGGCTGATGTAGATACGCAGTATTTT
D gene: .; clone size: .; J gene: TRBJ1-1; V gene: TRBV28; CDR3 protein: CASSRGLNTEAFF; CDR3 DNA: TGTGCCAGCAGCAGGGGTCTGAACACTGAAGCTTTCTTT
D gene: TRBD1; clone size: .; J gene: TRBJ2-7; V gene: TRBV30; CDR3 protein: CAWKAPGQGRRGEQYF; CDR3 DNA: TGTGCCTGGAAAGCTCCGGGACAGGGAAGGAGAGGCGAGCAGTACTTC
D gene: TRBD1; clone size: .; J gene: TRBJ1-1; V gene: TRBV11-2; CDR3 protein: CASNVQGAGTEAFF; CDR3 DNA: TGTGCCAGCAACGTTCAGGGGGCAGGCACTGAAGCTTTCTTT
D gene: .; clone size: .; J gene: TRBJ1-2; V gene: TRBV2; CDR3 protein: CASRWTATIGGYTF; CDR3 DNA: TGTGCCAGCAGATGGACAGCTACGATTGGTGGCTACACCTTC
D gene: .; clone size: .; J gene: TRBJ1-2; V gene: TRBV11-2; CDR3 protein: CASSLSTDRVNYGYTF; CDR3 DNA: TGTGCCAGCAGCTTATCTACGGACAGAGTTAACTATGGCTACACCTTC
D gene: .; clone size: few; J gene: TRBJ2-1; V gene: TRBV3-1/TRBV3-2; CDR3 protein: CASSQVSRMVDEQFF; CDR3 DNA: TGTGCCAGCAGCCAAGTTTCCAGGATGGTCGATGAGCAGTTCTTC
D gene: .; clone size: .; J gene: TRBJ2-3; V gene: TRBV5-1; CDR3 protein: CASARDTDTQYF; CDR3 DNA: TGCGCCAGCGCCAGGGACACAGATACGCAGTATTTT
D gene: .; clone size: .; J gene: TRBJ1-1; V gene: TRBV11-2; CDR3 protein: CASSLGQGTTEAFF; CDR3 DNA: TGTGCCAGCAGCTTAGGGCAGGGGACCACTGAAGCTTTCTTT
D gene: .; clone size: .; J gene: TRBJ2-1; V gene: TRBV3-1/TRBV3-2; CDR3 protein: CASSLFTEDNEQFF; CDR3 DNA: TGTGCCAGCAGCCTCTTCACCGAGGACAATGAGCAGTTCTTC
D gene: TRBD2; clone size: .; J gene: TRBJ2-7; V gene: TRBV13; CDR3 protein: CASSPGLAVYEQYF; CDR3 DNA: TGTGCCAGCAGTCCGGGACTAGCGGTTTACGAGCAGTACTTC
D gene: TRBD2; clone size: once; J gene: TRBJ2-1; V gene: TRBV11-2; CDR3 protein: CASSPLAGEANEQFF; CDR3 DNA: TGTGCCAGCAGCCCCCTAGCGGGGGAGGCCAATGAGCAGTTCTTC
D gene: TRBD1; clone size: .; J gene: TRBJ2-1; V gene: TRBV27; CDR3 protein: CASSLSATRDRYNEQFF; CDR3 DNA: TGTGCCAGCAGTTTATCAGCAACAAGGGACAGATACAATGAGCAGTTCTTC
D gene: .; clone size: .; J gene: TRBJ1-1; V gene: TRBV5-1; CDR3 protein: CASSPQIGTMNTEAFF; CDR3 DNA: TGCGCCAGCAGCCCACAAATCGGGACAATGAACACTGAAGCTTTCTTT
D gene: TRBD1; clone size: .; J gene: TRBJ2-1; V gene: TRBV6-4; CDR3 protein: CASSEGDSHNEQFF; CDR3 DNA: TGTGCCAGCAGCGAGGGGGACAGCCACAATGAGCAGTTCTTC
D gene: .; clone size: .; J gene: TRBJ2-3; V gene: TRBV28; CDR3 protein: CASIHRAVGTDTQYF; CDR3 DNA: TGTGCCAGCATTCACAGGGCCGTGGGGACAGATACGCAGTATTTT
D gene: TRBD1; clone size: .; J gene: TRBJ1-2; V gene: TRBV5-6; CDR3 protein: CASSRQGRYGYTF; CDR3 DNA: TGTGCCAGCAGCAGACAGGGACGCTATGGCTACACCTTC
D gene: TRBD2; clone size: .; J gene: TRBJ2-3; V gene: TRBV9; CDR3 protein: CASTTRASGGTGTDTQYF; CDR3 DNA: TGTGCCAGCACCACTCGGGCTAGCGGGGGCACTGGCACAGATACGCAGTATTTT
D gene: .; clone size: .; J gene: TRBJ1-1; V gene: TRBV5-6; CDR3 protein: CASSFSVNTEAFF; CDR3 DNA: TGTGCCAGCAGCTTTTCGGTAAACACTGAAGCTTTCTTT
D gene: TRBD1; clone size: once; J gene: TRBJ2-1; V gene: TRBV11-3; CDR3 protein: CASSSRGTEQFF; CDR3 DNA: TGTGCCAGCAGCTCCAGGGGGACTGAGCAGTTCTTC
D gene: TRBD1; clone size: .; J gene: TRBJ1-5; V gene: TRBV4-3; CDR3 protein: CASSQTRTGDQPQHF; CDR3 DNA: TGCGCCAGCAGCCAAACCCGGACAGGAGATCAGCCCCAGCATTTT
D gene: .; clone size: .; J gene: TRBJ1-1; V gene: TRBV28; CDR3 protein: CASSARAGLRKWNTEAFF; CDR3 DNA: TGTGCCAGCAGTGCCCGGGCGGGTCTACGGAAATGGAACACTGAAGCTTTCTTT
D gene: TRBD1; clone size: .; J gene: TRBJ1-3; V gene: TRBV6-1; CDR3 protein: CASSEADRAGNTIYF; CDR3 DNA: TGTGCCAGCAGTGAAGCGGACAGGGCTGGAAACACCATATATTTT
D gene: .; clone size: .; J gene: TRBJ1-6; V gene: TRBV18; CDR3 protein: CASSPPGREGSPLHF; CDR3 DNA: TGTGCCAGCTCACCACCTGGGCGGGAGGGTTCACCCCTCCACTTT